This T cell receptor (beta chain) was captured by sequencing in a study of vaccination and CD4 T cells after COVID-19. Looked up from germline, CDR1 is SGHKS and CDR2 is YYEKEE (reference sequence). Trimming removed 4 bases at V and 11 bases at J, with 18 bases between. CDR3 length: 13 residues. Treatment here: roughly nine-day PBMC culture with coronavirus spike peptide pools or control peptides (ViraFEST assay). Samples of CD4+ T cells were obtained from the unexposed donor before the COVID-19 pandemic (2011-2018). Once peptide pools had expanded antigen-specific T cells, ViraFEST sequenced TCRs. Notes on this clonotype: Its antigen is not identified.

Sequencing of DNA taken from cultured CD4+ T cells relied on the Oncomine TCR Beta short-read assay. The genomic DNA was obtained from cultured CD4+ T cells by extraction with the QIAamp micro DNA kit. Via MiXCR, TCRdb re-called the PCR reads, giving one row per CDR3 protein. The table includes about 7,800 distinct CDR3 sequences, 39% detected once. V gene TRBV5-5 combines with J gene TRBJ1-2; unclear D gene. This clonotype was sampled from a human donor in good health. Sequences were obtained from CD4+ T cells from blood, cultured in vitro. This CDR3 reads CASSPDGPLRYTF. As DNA, the CDR3 is TGTGCCAGCAGCCCGGACGGCCCGCTGAGATACACCTTC.